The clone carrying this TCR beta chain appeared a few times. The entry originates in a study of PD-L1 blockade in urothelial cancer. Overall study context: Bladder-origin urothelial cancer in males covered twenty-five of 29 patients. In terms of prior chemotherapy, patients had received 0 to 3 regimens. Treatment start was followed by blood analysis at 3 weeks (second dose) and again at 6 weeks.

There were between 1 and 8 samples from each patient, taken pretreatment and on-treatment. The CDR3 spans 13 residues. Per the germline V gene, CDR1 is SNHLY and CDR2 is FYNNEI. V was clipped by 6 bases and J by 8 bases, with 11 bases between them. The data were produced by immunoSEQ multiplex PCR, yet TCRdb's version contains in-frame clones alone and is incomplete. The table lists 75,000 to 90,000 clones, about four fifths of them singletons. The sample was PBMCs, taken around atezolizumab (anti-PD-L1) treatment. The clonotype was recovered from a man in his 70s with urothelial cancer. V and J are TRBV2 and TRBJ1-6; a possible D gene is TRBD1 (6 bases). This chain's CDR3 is CASREHRDSPLHF. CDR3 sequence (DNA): TGTGCCAGCAGAGAACACAGGGATTCACCCCTCCACTTT.